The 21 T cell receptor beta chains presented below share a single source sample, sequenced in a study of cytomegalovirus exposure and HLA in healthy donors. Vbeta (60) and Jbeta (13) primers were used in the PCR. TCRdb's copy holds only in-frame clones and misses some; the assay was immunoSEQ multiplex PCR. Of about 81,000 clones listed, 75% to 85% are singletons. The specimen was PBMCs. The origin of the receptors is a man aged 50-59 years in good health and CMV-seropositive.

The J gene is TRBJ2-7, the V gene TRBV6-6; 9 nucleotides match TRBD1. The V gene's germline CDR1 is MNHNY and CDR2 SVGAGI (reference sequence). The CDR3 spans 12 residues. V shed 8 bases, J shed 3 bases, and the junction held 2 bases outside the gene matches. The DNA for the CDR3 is TGTGCCAGCCGGGACAGGGACTACGAGCAGTACTTC. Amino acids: CASRDRDYEQYF.

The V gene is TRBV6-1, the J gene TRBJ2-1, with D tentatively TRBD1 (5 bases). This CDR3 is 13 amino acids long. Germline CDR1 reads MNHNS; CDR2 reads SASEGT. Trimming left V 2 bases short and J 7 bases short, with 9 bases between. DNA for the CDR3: TGTGCCAGCAGTGAAAACAGGATGAATGAGCAGTTCTTC. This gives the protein CASSENRMNEQFF.

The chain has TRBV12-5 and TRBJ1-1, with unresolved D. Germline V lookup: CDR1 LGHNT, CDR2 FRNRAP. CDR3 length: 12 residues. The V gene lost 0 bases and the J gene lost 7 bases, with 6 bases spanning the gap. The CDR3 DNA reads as TGTGCTAGTGGTTTGGTATCTGTTGAAGCTTTCTTT. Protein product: CASGLVSVEAFF.

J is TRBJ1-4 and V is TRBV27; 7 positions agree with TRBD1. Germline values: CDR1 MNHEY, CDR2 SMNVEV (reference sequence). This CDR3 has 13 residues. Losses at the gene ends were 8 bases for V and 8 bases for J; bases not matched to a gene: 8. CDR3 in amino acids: CASQDRLGEKLFF. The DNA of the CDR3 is TGTGCCAGCCAGGACAGGCTAGGGGAAAAACTGTTTTTT.

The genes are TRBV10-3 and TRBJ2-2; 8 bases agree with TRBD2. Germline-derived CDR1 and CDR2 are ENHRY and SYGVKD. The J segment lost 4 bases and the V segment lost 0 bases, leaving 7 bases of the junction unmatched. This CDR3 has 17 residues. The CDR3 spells CAISESAGLGPTGELFF. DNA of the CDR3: TGTGCCATCAGTGAGTCAGCGGGACTAGGGCCCACCGGGGAGCTGTTTTTT.

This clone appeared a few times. CDR3 amino acids: CASSLQGDTDTQYF. The CDR3 DNA sequence: TGTGCCAGCAGCCTACAGGGTGACACAGATACGCAGTATTTT. The rearrangement uses TRBV5-6 and TRBJ2-3, with a possible D match to TRBD1 (6 bases). Germline loops: CDR1 SGHDT, CDR2 YYEEEE. Between the trimmed V and J ends, which lost 4 bases and 2 bases, there was a span of 11 bases. This CDR3 comprises 14 residues.

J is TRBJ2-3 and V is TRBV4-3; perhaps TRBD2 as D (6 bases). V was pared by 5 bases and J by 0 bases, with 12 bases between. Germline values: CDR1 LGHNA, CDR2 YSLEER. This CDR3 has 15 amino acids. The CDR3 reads CASSSFRESTDTQYF. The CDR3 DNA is TGCGCCAGCAGCTCCTTCCGGGAGAGCACAGATACGCAGTATTTT.

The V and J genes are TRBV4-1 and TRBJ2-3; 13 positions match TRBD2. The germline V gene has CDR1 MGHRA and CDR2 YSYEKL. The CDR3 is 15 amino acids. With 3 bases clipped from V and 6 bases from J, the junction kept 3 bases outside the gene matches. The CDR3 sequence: CASSHGLAGDDTQYF. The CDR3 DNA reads TGCGCCAGCAGCCACGGACTAGCGGGAGATGATACGCAGTATTTT.

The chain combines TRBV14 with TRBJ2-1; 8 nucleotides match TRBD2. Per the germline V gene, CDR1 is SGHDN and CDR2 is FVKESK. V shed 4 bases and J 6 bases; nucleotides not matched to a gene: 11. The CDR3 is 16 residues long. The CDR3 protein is CASSLLAGLGTNEQFF. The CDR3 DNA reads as TGTGCCAGCAGCCTATTAGCGGGACTAGGTACCAATGAGCAGTTCTTC.

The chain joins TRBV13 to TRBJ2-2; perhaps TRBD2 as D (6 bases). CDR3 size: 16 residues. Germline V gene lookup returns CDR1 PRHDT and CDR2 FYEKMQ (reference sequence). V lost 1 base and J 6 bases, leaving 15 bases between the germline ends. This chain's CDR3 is CASSLVGREVPGELFF. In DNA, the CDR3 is TGTGCCAGCAGCTTAGTCGGGCGGGAAGTCCCCGGGGAGCTGTTTTTT.

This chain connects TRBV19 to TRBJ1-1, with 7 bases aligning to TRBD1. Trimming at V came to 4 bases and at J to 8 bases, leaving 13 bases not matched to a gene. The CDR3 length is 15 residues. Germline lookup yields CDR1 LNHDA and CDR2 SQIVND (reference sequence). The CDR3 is CASSTHRIQGTEAFF. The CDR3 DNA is TGTGCCAGTAGTACCCATAGAATACAGGGGACGGAAGCTTTCTTT.

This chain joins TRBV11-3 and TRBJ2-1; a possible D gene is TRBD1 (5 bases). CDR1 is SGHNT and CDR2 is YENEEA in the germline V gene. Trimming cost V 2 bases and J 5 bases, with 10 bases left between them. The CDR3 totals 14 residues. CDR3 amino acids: CASSLSGQNNEQFF. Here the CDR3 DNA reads TGTGCCAGCAGCTTATCCGGACAAAACAATGAGCAGTTCTTC.

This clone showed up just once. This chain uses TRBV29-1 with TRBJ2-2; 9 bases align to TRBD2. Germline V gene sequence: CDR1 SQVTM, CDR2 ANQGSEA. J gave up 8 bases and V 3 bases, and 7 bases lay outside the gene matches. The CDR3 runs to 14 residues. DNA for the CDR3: TGCAGCGTTGACAGCGGGAGGAATTCTGGGGAGCTGTTTTTT. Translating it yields CSVDSGRNSGELFF.

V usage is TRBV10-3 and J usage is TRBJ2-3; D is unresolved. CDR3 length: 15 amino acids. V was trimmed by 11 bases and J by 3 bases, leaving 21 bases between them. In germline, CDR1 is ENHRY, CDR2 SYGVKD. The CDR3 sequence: CASRGSSVLTDTQYF. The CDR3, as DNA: TGTGCCTCCAGAGGTTCGAGCGTGTTAACAGATACGCAGTATTTT.

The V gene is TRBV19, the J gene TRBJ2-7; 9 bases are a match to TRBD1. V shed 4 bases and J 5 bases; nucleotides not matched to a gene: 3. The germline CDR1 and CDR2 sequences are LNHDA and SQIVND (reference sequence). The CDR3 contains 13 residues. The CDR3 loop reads CASSSGTGNEQYF. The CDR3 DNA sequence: TGTGCCAGTAGTAGTGGGACAGGGAACGAGCAGTACTTC.

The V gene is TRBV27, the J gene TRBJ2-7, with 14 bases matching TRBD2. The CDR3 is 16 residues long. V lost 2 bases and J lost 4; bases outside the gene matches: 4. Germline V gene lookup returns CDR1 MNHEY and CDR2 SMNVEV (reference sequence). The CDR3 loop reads CASSLVTSGRVYEQYF. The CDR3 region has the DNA TGTGCCAGCAGTTTAGTGACTAGCGGGAGGGTATACGAGCAGTACTTC.

The DNA of the CDR3 is TGTGCCAGCAGCCGAGGGGTAGGGACAGGGGTTCCCTACGAGCAGTACTTC. Translated, it gives CASSRGVGTGVPYEQYF. The V and J genes are TRBV7-9 and TRBJ2-7; 10 bases are shared with TRBD1. The V segment lost 5 bases and the J segment 2 bases; nucleotides outside the gene matches: 12. The CDR3 sequence is 17 residues long. The germline V gene encodes CDR1 SEHNR and CDR2 FQNEAQ (reference sequence).

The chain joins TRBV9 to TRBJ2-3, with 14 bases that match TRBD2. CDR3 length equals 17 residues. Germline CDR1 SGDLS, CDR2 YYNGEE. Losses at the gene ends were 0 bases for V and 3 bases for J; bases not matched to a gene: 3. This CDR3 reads CASSVEGLAGVTDTQYF. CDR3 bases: TGTGCCAGCAGCGTAGAGGGACTAGCGGGAGTTACAGATACGCAGTATTTT.

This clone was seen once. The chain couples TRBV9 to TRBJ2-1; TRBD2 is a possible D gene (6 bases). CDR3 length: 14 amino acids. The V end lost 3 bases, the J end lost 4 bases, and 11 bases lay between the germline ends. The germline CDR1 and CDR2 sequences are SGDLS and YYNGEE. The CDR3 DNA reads TGTGCCAGCAGCGGGGGGGAGAGTTACAATGAGCAGTTCTTC. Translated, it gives CASSGGESYNEQFF.

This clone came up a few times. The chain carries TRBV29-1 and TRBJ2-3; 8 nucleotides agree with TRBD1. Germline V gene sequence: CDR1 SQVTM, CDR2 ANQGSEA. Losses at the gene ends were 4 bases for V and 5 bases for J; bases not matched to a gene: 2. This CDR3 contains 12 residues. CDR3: CSVGTGLDTQYF. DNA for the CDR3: TGCAGCGTTGGGACAGGGCTAGATACGCAGTATTTT.

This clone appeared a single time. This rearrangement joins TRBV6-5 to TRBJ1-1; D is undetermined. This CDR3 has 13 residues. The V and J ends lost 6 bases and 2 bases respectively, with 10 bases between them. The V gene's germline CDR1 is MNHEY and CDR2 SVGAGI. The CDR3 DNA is TGTGCCAGCAGCCCGGGGTCCAACACTGAAGCTTTCTTT. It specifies CASSPGSNTEAFF.